In its sample, the clone carrying this T cell receptor beta chain was seen once. This specimen belongs to a study of technical replicates of blood from a few donors. TCRdb's table, derived via immunoSEQ multiplex PCR, lists solely in-frame clones and lacks some. The sample includes 60,000 to 90,000 clones, around 95% of them seen just once. The TCR was taken from a human donor in good health. Sequencing was carried out using T cells isolated from PBMCs.

This CDR3 reads CASSPIVTEAFF. The CDR3 bases are TGTGCCAGCAGCCCTATCGTTACTGAAGCTTTCTTT. The chain recombines TRBV7-9 with TRBJ1-1; no clear D gene. Between the trimmed V and J ends, which lost 5 bases and 5 bases, there was a span of 9 bases. The CDR3 runs 12 residues. Per germline, CDR1 SEHNR and CDR2 FQNEAQ (reference sequence).